This T cell receptor (beta chain) was found in a study of identical twins. This CDR3 region has 14 residues. Germline-derived CDR1 and CDR2 are SGHRS and YFSETQ. Trimming cost V 4 bases and J 5 bases, with 15 bases left between them. This clonotype was seen only a few times. The antigen remains unidentified. TCRdb passed the 5' RACE reads through MiXCR, listing each CDR3 protein once. The sample consists of around 690,000 distinct CDR3 sequences, about 20% of them appearing once. Broader study findings: Memory repertoires lacked the insertion deficit that abundant cord blood beta clonotypes showed.

The sample also formed part of further work on T cells expressing NK-cell markers. In that study: One of eight sequenced donors was HCMV-seronegative; the other seven were seropositive. Several of the experiments relied on an anti-gamma-delta TCR antibody so that only alpha-beta TCR T cells were sorted. Where a few donors were concerned, these clonotypes also led the CD3+CD56-NKG2C+ fraction.

The source is a woman between 18 and 30 years old in good health. The specimen was PBMCs. The J gene is TRBJ1-1, the V gene TRBV5-1; the D gene is possibly TRBD1 (6 bases). CDR3 nucleotide sequence: TGCGCCAGCAGCCCCAGGGGCTTTGGAACTGAAGCTTTCTTT. It is translated as CASSPRGFGTEAFF.